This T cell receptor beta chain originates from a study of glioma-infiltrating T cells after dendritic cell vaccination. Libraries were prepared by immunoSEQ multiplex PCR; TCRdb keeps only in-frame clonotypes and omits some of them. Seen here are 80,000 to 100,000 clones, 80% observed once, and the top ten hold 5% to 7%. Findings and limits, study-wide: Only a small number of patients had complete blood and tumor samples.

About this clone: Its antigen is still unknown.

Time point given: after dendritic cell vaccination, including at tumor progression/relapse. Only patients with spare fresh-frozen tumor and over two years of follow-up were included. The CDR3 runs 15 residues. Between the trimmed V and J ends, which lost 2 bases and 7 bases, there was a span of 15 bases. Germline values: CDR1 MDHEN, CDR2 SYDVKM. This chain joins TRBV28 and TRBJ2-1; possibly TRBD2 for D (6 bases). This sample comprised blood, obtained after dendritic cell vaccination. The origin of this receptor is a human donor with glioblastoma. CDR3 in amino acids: CASSLDSGVGNEQFF. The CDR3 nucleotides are TGTGCCAGCAGTTTAGACTCGGGAGTGGGGAATGAGCAGTTCTTC.